The table lists the clone carrying this TCR beta chain with a few counts. These data are taken from a study of CD8 T cells in ankylosing spondylitis. TCRdb re-analysed the 5' RACE reads in MiXCR, keeping a single row per CDR3 protein. Among a few hundred thousand distinct CDR3 sequences listed, 20% to 25% were seen once. The sequenced sample was blood, either unsorted or a sorted T cell fraction (not recorded which). This clonotype was obtained from a male donor with ankylosing spondylitis or in good health (not recorded which).

CDR3 loop: CASSDARGSTDTQYF. The CDR3 DNA reads TGTGCCAGCAGTGACGCCAGGGGTAGCACAGATACGCAGTATTTT. The rearrangement joins TRBV2 to TRBJ2-3; TRBD1 might be the D (6 bases). The V and J ends lost 3 bases and 0 bases respectively, with 10 bases between them. The CDR3 consists of 15 residues. Germline CDR1 and CDR2: SNHLY and FYNNEI.